Each of the 5 T cell receptor beta chains below was sequenced from the same sample in a study of cytomegalovirus exposure and HLA in healthy donors. Use of 60 Vbeta and 13 Jbeta primers characterized the PCR. Only in-frame clones appear in the TCRdb table, and some are missing; sequencing was by immunoSEQ multiplex PCR. The profile shows around 150,000 clones, 70% to 90% of them singletons. Sequenced: PBMCs. Receptors originate from a young man in good health and CMV-seropositive.

Regarding this clone: At one boundary the junction diverges from the germline segment, which might be a read error. The rearrangement joins TRBV11-2 to TRBJ2-3; 9 bases align to TRBD2. This CDR3 is 16 amino acids long. From germline, CDR1 is SGHAT and CDR2 FQNNGV. The CDR3 DNA reads TGTGCCAGCAGCTTAGATCCGGGGACTAGCAGAGATACGCAGTATTTT. Protein: CASSLDPGTSRDTQYF.

DNA for the CDR3: TGTGCCAGCAGCTTGGCCCCCCCAACAGTGAACACTGAAGCTTTCTTT. Amino acids: CASSLAPPTVNTEAFF. The gene calls are TRBV5-4 and TRBJ1-1; no definite D call. The CDR3 is 16 amino acids. Trimming stripped 0 bases from V and 0 bases from J, with 12 bases between. Germline assignment: CDR1 SGHNT and CDR2 YYREEE (reference sequence).

This clone was seen more than once but under ten times. The chain recombines TRBV4-3 with TRBJ2-5; TRBD2 is a possible D gene (5 bases). Between the trimmed V and J ends, which lost 0 bases and 6 bases, there was a span of 14 bases. The CDR3 length is 15 residues. Germline V gene sequence: CDR1 LGHNA, CDR2 YSLEER. The CDR3 is CASSQEGGPRKTQYF. The CDR3 coding sequence is TGCGCCAGCAGCCAAGAAGGCGGGCCCCGAAAGACCCAGTACTTC.

The V and J genes are TRBV6-4 and TRBJ2-3; 11 nucleotides match TRBD2. Germline CDR1 and CDR2: MRHNA and SNTAGT. CDR3 length: 15 amino acids. Trimming took 6 bases from V and 5 from J; bases not matched to a gene: 7. The CDR3 sequence is CASSTLAGGRDTQYF. DNA of the CDR3: TGTGCCAGCAGCACCCTAGCGGGGGGCCGAGATACGCAGTATTTT.

This chain connects TRBV30 to TRBJ2-7; 8 positions match TRBD1. Germline loops: CDR1 GTSNPN, CDR2 SVGIG (reference sequence). The CDR3 runs 14 residues. V shed 5 bases and J 4 bases; nucleotides not matched to a gene: 10. This chain's CDR3 is CAWERQGKAYEQYF. The CDR3, as DNA: TGTGCCTGGGAAAGACAGGGGAAGGCATACGAGCAGTACTTC.